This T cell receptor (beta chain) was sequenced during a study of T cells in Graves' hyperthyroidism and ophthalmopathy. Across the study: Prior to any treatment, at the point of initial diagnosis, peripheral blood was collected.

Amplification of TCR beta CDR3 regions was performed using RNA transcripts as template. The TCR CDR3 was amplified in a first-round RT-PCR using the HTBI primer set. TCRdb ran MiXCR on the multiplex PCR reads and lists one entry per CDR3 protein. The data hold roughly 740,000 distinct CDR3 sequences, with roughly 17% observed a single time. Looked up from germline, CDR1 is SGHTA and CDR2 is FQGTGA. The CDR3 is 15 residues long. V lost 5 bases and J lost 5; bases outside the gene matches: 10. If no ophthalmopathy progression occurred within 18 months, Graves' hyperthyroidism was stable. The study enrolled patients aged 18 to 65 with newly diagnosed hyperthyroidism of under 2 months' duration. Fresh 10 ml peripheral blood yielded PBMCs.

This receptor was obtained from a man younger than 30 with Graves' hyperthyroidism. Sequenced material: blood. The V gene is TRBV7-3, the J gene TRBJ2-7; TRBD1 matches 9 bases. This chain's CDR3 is CASSQPRDRVNEQYF. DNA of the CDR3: TGTGCCAGCAGCCAACCCCGGGACAGGGTCAACGAGCAGTACTTC.